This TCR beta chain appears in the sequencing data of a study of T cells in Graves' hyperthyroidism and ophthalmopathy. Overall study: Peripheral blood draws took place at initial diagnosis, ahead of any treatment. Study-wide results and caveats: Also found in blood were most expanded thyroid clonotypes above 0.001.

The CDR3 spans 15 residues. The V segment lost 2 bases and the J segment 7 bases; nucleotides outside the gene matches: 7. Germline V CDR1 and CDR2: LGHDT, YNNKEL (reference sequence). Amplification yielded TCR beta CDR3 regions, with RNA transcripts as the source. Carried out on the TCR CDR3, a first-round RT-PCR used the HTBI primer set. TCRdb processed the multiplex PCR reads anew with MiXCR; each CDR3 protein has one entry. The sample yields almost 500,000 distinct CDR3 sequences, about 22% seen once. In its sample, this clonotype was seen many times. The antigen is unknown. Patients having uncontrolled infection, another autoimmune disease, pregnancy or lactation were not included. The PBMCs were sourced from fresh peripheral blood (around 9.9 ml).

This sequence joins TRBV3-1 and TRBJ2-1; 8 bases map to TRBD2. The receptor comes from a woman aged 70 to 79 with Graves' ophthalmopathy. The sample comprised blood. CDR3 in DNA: TGTGCCAGCAGCCAACCGGGAGGGCCCTTAAATGAGCAGTTCTTC. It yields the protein CASSQPGGPLNEQFF.